Listed below are T cell receptor beta chains from one sample, sequenced in a study of cytomegalovirus exposure and HLA in healthy donors. Profiling relied on immunoSEQ multiplex PCR, and the TCRdb table lists in-frame clones only, not all of them. The sample lists 90,000 to 150,000 clones, about 87% occurring once. Sequencing input: PBMCs. The receptors were sampled from a man aged 18 to 29 in good health and CMV-seronegative. CDR3s include the opening cysteine and the closing phenylalanine or tryptophan. Fields, in order: clone size, V gene, J gene, D gene, CDR3 protein, CDR3 DNA. D genes are given only for firm matches. The size entry is marked missing in some rows and otherwise reads once, few, many or a size class.

-	TRBV28	TRBJ2-1	TRBD1	CASTSTGDRGRKQFF	TGTGCCAGCACCTCAACCGGGGACAGGGGGCGGAAGCAGTTCTTC
-	TRBV6-5	TRBJ2-7	TRBD1	CASGYRGPYEQYF	TGTGCCAGCGGGTACAGGGGGCCCTACGAGCAGTACTTC
-	TRBV11-2	TRBJ2-3	-	CASSSTRDTQYF	TGTGCCAGCAGCTCTACGAGAGATACGCAGTATTTT
-	TRBV21-1	TRBJ1-5	-	CASSKVQGCGQPQHF	TGTGCCAGCAGCAAAGTTCAGGGTTGTGGTCAGCCCCAGCATTTT
-	TRBV7-2	TRBJ2-5	TRBD1	CASSRSRDRGLETQYF	TGTGCCAGCAGCAGAAGCCGGGACAGGGGGCTAGAGACCCAGTACTTC
-	TRBV4-3	TRBJ2-1	TRBD2	CASSQGPRRGIYNEQFF	TGCGCCAGCAGCCAAGGCCCGCGGCGGGGGATCTACAATGAGCAGTTCTTC
-	TRBV29-1	TRBJ2-1	-	CSATRRVGNEQFF	TGCAGCGCTACGCGGAGGGTTGGCAATGAGCAGTTCTTC
-	TRBV7-8	TRBJ2-7	TRBD1	CASSARDRTYEQYF	TGTGCCAGCAGCGCCCGGGACAGAACCTACGAGCAGTACTTC
-	TRBV4-1	TRBJ1-5	-	CASSQMIAGNGQPQHF	TGCGCCAGCAGCCAAATGATCGCAGGGAACGGTCAGCCCCAGCATTTT
-	TRBV7-7	TRBJ2-2	-	CASSFFLNTGELFF	TGTGCCAGCAGCTTTTTCCTGAACACCGGGGAGCTGTTTTTT
-	TRBV28	TRBJ1-2	TRBD1	CAGTDGYGYTF	TGTGCCGGGACAGACGGGTATGGCTACACCTTC
once	TRBV2	TRBJ1-5	-	CASTVGGLGNQPQHF	TGTGCCAGCACAGTTGGGGGCCTAGGCAATCAGCCCCAGCATTTT
once	TRBV19	TRBJ1-4	TRBD1	CASSIWTGGRGNEKLFF	TGTGCCAGTAGTATCTGGACAGGAGGAAGGGGTAATGAAAAACTGTTTTTT
-	TRBV19	TRBJ1-1	-	CASKNWTDHTEAFF	TGTGCCAGTAAGAACTGGACAGACCACACTGAAGCTTTCTTT
-	TRBV28	TRBJ2-7	TRBD1	CASSSVRRDRGRGQYF	TGTGCCAGCAGTTCCGTCCGAAGGGACAGGGGGCGCGGGCAGTACTTC
-	TRBV29-1	TRBJ1-1	-	CSVCSPSALNTEAFF	TGCAGCGTATGTAGCCCGTCCGCCCTGAACACTGAAGCTTTCTTT
-	TRBV2	TRBJ2-3	TRBD1	CASSRDRGPDTQYF	TGTGCCAGCAGTCGGGACAGGGGGCCAGATACGCAGTATTTT
-	TRBV28	TRBJ2-7	-	CASSFYRGEQYF	TGTGCCAGCAGTTTCTATCGGGGCGAGCAGTACTTC
once	TRBV6-4	TRBJ2-1	TRBD2	CASSIGLAGGGEQFF	TGTGCCAGCAGTATCGGACTAGCGGGAGGAGGTGAGCAGTTCTTC
-	TRBV18	TRBJ1-2	-	CASSPQRTDDGYTF	TGTGCCAGCTCACCCCAAAGAACAGATGATGGCTACACCTTC
-	TRBV7-9	TRBJ1-5	-	CASSSTPWGGRVQQPQHF	TGTGCCAGCAGCTCCACCCCTTGGGGGGGACGAGTTCAGCAGCCCCAGCATTTT
-	TRBV28	TRBJ1-4	TRBD1	CASSFTGTVDEKLFF	TGTGCCAGCAGTTTTACCGGGACAGTAGACGAAAAACTGTTTTTT
-	TRBV5-4	TRBJ2-7	TRBD2	CASRYYSGGSYEQYF	TGTGCCAGCAGGTACTATAGCGGGGGGTCCTACGAGCAGTACTTC
-	TRBV7-6	TRBJ2-5	TRBD2	CASSLSPLAEQETQYF	TGTGCCAGCAGCTTATCCCCCCTAGCGGAGCAAGAGACCCAGTACTTC
-	TRBV7-9	TRBJ2-2	-	CASPEGAAAGELFF	TGTGCCAGCCCAGAGGGTGCAGCCGCCGGGGAGCTGTTTTTT
-	TRBV5-6	TRBJ2-7	-	CASSLVSTTSSYEQYF	TGTGCCAGCAGCTTGGTTTCGACAACAAGCTCCTACGAGCAGTACTTC
-	TRBV7-6	TRBJ2-5	-	CASTMQRADQETQYF	TGTGCCAGCACCATGCAGCGGGCGGACCAAGAGACCCAGTACTTC
-	TRBV10-3	TRBJ1-1	TRBD1	CAITATGDLATEAFF	TGTGCCATCACAGCGACAGGGGATCTCGCCACTGAAGCTTTCTTT
-	TRBV6-5	TRBJ1-2	-	CASSYRGRGYGYTF	TGTGCCAGCAGTTATCGGGGGAGAGGCTATGGCTACACCTTC
-	TRBV5-4	TRBJ2-3	-	CASSWAGRADTQYF	TGTGCCAGCAGCTGGGCGGGTAGGGCAGATACGCAGTATTTT
-	TRBV15	TRBJ1-1	TRBD1	CATSRRTGVNTEAFF	TGTGCCACCAGCAGACGGACAGGGGTGAACACTGAAGCTTTCTTT
-	TRBV6-1	TRBJ1-5	TRBD1	CASSVYRQGGNQPQHF	TGTGCCAGCAGTGTTTATCGACAGGGGGGGAATCAGCCCCAGCATTTT
-	TRBV6-5	TRBJ2-2	TRBD1	CATTDRGHTGELFF	TGTGCCACCACTGACAGGGGACACACCGGGGAGCTGTTTTTT